This T cell receptor (beta chain) was observed in a study of blood T cell repertoires in COVID-19. Across the whole study: Acute and convalescent COVID-19 specimens originated in the United States, Italy and Spain. The cDNA or gDNA used as material had been derived from T cells, B-cell-depleted T cells, or PBMCs.

Germline CDR1 reads LNHDA; CDR2 reads SQIVND (reference sequence). V shed 5 bases and J 3 bases; nucleotides not matched to a gene: 8. The CDR3 is 15 amino acids. Per the original methods: For nucleated cells, counts were estimated from reference gene primer amplification. Repertoires were generated with immunoSEQ multiplex PCR, while TCRdb's copy carries only in-frame clones and drops some. The V and J calls and the clone size are those of that table, but D and trimming were determined from the DNA. The sample carries around 80,000 clones, roughly 89% recorded once. The sequence came from a man between 60 and 75 years old with acute or convalescent COVID-19. Sequencing used peripheral blood. This rearrangement joins TRBV19 to TRBJ1-2; 8 bases align to TRBD1. The CDR3 here is CASSPGTGGDYGYTF. The CDR3 coding sequence is TGTGCCAGTAGTCCCGGGACAGGCGGCGACTATGGCTACACCTTC.